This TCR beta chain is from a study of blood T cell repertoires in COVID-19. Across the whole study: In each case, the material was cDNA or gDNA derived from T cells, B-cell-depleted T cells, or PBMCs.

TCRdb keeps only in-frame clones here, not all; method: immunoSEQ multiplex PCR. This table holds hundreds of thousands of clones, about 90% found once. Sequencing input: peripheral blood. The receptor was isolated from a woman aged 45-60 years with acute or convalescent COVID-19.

The CDR3 here is CASSISGFGNTIYF. The CDR3 region has the DNA TGTGCCAGTAGTATTTCGGGGTTCGGAAACACCATATATTTT. This chain uses TRBV19 with TRBJ1-3; D is undetermined. Germline V lookup: CDR1 LNHDA, CDR2 SQIVND (reference sequence). The CDR3 contains 14 residues. V was shortened by 3 bases and J by 4 bases, with 10 bases between the two germline ends.